This entry lists 10 T cell receptor beta chains sequenced from one sample in a study of neoadjuvant anti-PD-1 for oral cavity cancer. Sequencing was performed with immunoSEQ multiplex PCR; in TCRdb, only in-frame clones are kept and a portion is missing. The table includes around 12,000 clones, 50% to 80% detected once. The sequences come from PBMCs, collected before nivolumab (anti-PD-1) treatment. These TCRs come from a person aged 35-79 years with oral cavity squamous cell carcinoma.

The chain has TRBV7-9 and TRBJ2-2; 13 bases are shared with TRBD2. The length of the CDR3 is 17 residues. Germline CDR1 SEHNR, CDR2 FQNEAQ (reference sequence). J lost 1 base, V lost 5 bases, and 4 bases had no gene match. CDR3 loop: CASSKGTSGMNTGELFF. The CDR3 nucleotides are TGTGCCAGCAGCAAGGGGACTAGCGGGATGAACACCGGGGAGCTGTTTTTT.

The chain recombines TRBV7-9 with TRBJ2-7; D is uncertain. CDR3 size: 12 residues. The germline V gene encodes CDR1 SEHNR and CDR2 FQNEAQ (reference sequence). Trimming left V 1 base short and J 2 bases short, with 3 bases between. The DNA for the CDR3 is TGTGCCAGCAGCTTAGATACCTACGAGCAGTACTTC. This codes for CASSLDTYEQYF.

The chain links TRBV6-6 to TRBJ1-1, with a tentative D call TRBD1 (5 bases). V lost 0 bases, J lost 3 bases, and 11 bases lay in between. Germline CDR1 MNHNY, CDR2 SVGAGI (reference sequence). The CDR3 is 15 residues long. CDR3 in DNA: TGTGCCAGCAGTTACTCGGGGGGTAGGGACACTGAAGCTTTCTTT. Protein product: CASSYSGGRDTEAFF.

The rearrangement uses TRBV2 and TRBJ1-5; 9 bases match TRBD1. The CDR3 length is 14 residues. CDR1 and CDR2 from the germline V gene are SNHLY and FYNNEI. Germline trimming cut 4 bases from V and 10 bases from J; bases unmatched to any gene: 8. The CDR3 here is CASSALQGAQPQHF. In DNA, the CDR3 is TGTGCCAGCAGTGCCTTACAGGGGGCTCAACCCCAGCATTTT. Complete variable domain (other parts from reference TRBV2 and TRBJ1-5): EPEVTQTPSHQVTQMGQEVILRCVPISNHLYFYWYRQILGQKVEFLVSFYNNEISEKSEIFDDQFSVERPDGSNFTLKIRSTKLEDSAMYFCASSALQGAQPQHFGDGTRLSIL.

V gene TRBV28 combines with J gene TRBJ2-7; 11 nucleotides match TRBD2. Germline CDR1 and CDR2: MDHEN and SYDVKM. Unmatched junction bases numbered 6, after V lost 5 bases and J lost 3 bases. CDR3 length: 15 amino acids. The CDR3 bases are TGTGCCAGCAGTCAACTAGCGGGAGCGATCTACGAGCAGTACTTC. Encoded protein: CASSQLAGAIYEQYF.

The V call is TRBV2, the J call TRBJ1-1; TRBD1 might be the D (5 bases). V dropped 4 bases and J dropped 1 base, with 10 bases sitting between them. Germline V gene sequence: CDR1 SNHLY, CDR2 FYNNEI. The CDR3 loop spans 14 amino acids. The CDR3 nucleotides read TGTGCCAGCAGTGGGGACTTCAAGAACACTGAAGCTTTCTTT. This codes for CASSGDFKNTEAFF.

The J gene is TRBJ1-6, the V gene TRBV19; 9 nucleotides agree with TRBD1. Germline trimming cut 5 bases from V and 7 bases from J; bases unmatched to any gene: 6. CDR3 size: 15 residues. Germline V gives CDR1 LNHDA, CDR2 SQIVND (reference sequence). The CDR3: CASSSTGTGNSPLHF. DNA of the CDR3: TGTGCCAGTAGTTCGACCGGGACAGGGAATTCACCCCTCCACTTT.

The rearrangement uses TRBV29-1 and TRBJ2-5, with TRBD2 matching 11 bases. Per the germline V gene, CDR1 is SQVTM and CDR2 is ANQGSEA. V shed 4 bases and J 3 bases; nucleotides not matched to a gene: 4. The CDR3 runs 14 residues. The CDR3 loop reads CSVVASGRKETQYF. In DNA, the CDR3 is TGCAGCGTTGTTGCTAGCGGGAGGAAAGAGACCCAGTACTTC. Full variable domain (missing parts from reference TRBV29-1 and TRBJ2-5): SAVISQKPSRDICQRGTSLTIQCQVDSQVTMMFWYRQQPGQSLTLIATANQGSEATYESGFVIDKFPISRPNLTFSTLTVSNMSPEDSSIYLCSVVASGRKETQYFGPGTRLLVL.

The CDR3 loop is CASSLGTNNSPLHF. DNA of the CDR3: TGTGCCAGCAGCTTAGGGACCAATAATTCACCCCTCCACTTT. The genes are TRBV7-2 and TRBJ1-6, with D uncertain. Germline CDR1 and CDR2: SGHTA and FQGNSA. The germline V and J ends were trimmed by 1 base and 5 bases, with 6 bases remaining between them. This CDR3 is built from 14 residues.

The genes are TRBV5-1 and TRBJ2-3; the D is unclear. The CDR3 contains 14 residues. Germline CDR1 SGHRS, CDR2 YFSETQ. Deletions cut 0 bases from V and 2 bases from J, with 7 bases between. DNA for the CDR3: TGCGCCAGCAGCTTGGAACTCGTCACAGATACGCAGTATTTT. It yields the protein CASSLELVTDTQYF.